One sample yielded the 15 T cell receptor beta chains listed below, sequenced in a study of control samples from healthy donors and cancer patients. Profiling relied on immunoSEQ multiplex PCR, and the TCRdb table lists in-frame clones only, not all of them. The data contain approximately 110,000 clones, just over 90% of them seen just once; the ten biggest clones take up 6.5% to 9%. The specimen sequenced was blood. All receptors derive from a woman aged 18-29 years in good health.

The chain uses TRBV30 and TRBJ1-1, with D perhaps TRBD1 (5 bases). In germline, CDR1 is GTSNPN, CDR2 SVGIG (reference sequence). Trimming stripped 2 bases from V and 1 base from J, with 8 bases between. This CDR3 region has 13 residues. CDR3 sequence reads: CAWSTDKNTEAFF. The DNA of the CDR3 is TGTGCCTGGAGTACGGACAAGAACACTGAAGCTTTCTTT.

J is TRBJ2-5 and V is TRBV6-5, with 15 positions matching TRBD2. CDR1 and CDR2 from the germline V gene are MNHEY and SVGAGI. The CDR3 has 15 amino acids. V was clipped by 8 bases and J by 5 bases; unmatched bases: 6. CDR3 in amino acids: CASRTSGRAGETQYF. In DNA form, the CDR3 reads TGTGCCAGCCGGACTAGCGGGAGGGCCGGGGAGACCCAGTACTTC.

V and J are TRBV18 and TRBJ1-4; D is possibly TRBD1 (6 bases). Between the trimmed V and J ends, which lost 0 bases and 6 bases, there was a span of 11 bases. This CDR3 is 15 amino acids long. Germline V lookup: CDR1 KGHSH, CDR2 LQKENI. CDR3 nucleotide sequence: TGTGCCAGCTCACCACCCCCCGGGGGGCATGAAAAACTGTTTTTT. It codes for CASSPPPGGHEKLFF.

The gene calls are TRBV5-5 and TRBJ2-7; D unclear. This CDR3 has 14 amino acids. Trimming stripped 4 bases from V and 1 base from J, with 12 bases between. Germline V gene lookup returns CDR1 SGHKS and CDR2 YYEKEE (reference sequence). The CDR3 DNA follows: TGTGCCAGCAGCATTTTGTCATCTTCCTACGAGCAGTACTTC. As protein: CASSILSSSYEQYF. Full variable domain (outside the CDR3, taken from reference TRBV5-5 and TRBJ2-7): DAGVTQSPTHLIKTRGQQVTLRCSPISGHKSVSWYQQVLGQGPQFIFQYYEKEERGRGNFPDRFSARQFPNYSSELNVNALLLGDSALYLCASSILSSSYEQYFGPGTRLTVT.

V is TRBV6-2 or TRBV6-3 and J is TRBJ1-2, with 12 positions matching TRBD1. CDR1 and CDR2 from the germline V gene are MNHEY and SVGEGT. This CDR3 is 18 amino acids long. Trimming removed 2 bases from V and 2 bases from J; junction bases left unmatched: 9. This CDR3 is CASSYTPGTGGANYGYTF. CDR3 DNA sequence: TGTGCCAGCAGTTACACCCCCGGGACAGGGGGCGCAAACTATGGCTACACCTTC.

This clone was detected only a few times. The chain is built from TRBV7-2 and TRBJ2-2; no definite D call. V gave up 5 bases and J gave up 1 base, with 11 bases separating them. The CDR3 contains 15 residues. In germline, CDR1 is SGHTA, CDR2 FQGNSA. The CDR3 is CASSPWAGNTGELFF. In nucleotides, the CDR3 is TGTGCCAGCAGCCCATGGGCAGGGAACACCGGGGAGCTGTTTTTT. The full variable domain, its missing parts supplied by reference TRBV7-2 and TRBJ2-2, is GAGVSQSPSNKVTEKGKDVELRCDPISGHTALYWYRQSLGQGLEFLIYFQGNSAPDKSGLPSDRFSAERTGGSVSTLTIQRTQQEDSAVYLCASSPWAGNTGELFFGEGSRLTVL.

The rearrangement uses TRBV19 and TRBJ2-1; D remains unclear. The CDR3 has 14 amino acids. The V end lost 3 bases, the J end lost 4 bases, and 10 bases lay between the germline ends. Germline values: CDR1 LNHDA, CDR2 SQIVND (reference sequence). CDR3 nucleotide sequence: TGTGCCAGTAGTATTTTAGGCGAATACAATGAGCAGTTCTTC. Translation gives CASSILGEYNEQFF.

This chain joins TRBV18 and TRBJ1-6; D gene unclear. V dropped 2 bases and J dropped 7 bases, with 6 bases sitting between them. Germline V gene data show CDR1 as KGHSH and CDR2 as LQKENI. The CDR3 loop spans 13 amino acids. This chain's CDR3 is CASSPELNSPLHF. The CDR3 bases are TGTGCCAGCTCACCAGAGCTAAATTCACCCCTCCACTTT.

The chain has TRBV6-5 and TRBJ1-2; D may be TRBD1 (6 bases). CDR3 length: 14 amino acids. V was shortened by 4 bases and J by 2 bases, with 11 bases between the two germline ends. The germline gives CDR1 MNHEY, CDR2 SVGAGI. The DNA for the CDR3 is TGTGCCAGCAGTTTCTTAGGGGGGAACTATGGCTACACCTTC. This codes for CASSFLGGNYGYTF.

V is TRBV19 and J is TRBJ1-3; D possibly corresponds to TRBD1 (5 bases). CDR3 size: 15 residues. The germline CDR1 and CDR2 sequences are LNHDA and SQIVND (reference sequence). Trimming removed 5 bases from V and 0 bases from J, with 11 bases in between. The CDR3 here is CASSADMSSGNTIYF. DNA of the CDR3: TGTGCCAGTAGTGCGGACATGAGCTCTGGAAACACCATATATTTT.

This CDR3 reads CSVGWTSGSYEQYF. DNA of the CDR3: TGCAGCGTCGGATGGACTAGCGGATCCTACGAGCAGTACTTC. This sequence joins TRBV29-1 and TRBJ2-7, with 10 bases fitting TRBD2. The CDR3 consists of 14 residues. Trimming cost V 6 bases and J 1 base; bases outside gene matches: 6. Germline V lookup: CDR1 SQVTM, CDR2 ANQGSEA.

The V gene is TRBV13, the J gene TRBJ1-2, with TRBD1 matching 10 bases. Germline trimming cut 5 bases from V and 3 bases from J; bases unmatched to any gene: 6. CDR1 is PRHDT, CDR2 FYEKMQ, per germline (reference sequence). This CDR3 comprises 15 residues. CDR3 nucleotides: TGTGCCAGCAGCCCGGGGACAGGGGTGGACTATGGCTACACCTTC. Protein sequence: CASSPGTGVDYGYTF. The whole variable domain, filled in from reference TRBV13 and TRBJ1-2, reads AAGVIQSPRHLIKEKRETATLKCYPIPRHDTVYWYQQGPGQDPQFLISFYEKMQSDKGSIPDRFSAQQFSDYHSELNMSSLELGDSALYFCASSPGTGVDYGYTFGSGTRLTVV.

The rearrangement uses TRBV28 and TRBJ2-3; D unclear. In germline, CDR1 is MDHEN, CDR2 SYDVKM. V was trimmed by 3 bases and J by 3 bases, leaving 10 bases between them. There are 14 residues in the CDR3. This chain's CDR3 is CASSFLGATDTQYF. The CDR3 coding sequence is TGTGCCAGCAGTTTCCTCGGAGCAACAGATACGCAGTATTTT.

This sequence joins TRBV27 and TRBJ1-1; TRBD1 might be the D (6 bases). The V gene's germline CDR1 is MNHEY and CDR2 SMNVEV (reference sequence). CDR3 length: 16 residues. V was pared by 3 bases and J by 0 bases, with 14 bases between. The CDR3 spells CASSFQGKALNTEAFF. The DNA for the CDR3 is TGTGCCAGCAGTTTTCAGGGGAAGGCTCTGAACACTGAAGCTTTCTTT.

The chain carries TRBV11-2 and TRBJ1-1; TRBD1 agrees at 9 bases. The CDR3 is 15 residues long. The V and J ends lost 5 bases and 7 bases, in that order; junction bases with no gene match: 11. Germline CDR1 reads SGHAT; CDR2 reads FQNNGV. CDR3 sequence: CASSQARTGAIEAFF. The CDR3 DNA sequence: TGTGCCAGCAGCCAAGCACGGACAGGGGCCATTGAAGCTTTCTTT.